This T cell receptor beta chain was captured by sequencing in a study of OX40 agonist ivuxolimab in advanced cancers. Study-wide background: Patients were dosed intravenously with ivuxolimab at 0.01 to 10 mg/kg every 2 weeks. Whole-study results and caveats: Also present in some nonresponders was a low level of normalized T-cell clonal expansion.

Germline values: CDR1 SGHNT, CDR2 YENEEA. J lost 3 bases, V lost 0 bases, and 10 bases had no gene match. The CDR3 extends over 17 amino acids. Method: immunoSEQ multiplex PCR; TCRdb's copy keeps in-frame clones and lacks some. The sample has approximately 57,000 clones; roughly four fifths are singletons. On this clone itself: Its antigen is not known.

Sequences were derived from CD4+ or CD8+ T cells sorted from blood, sampled in a trial of the OX40 agonist ivuxolimab. The source is an adult with an advanced solid tumor such as melanoma, head and neck, liver or kidney cancer. This sequence joins TRBV11-3 and TRBJ2-7, with TRBD2 matching over 8 bases. This chain's CDR3 is CASSLDRGGGSLYEQYF. CDR3 in DNA: TGTGCCAGCAGCTTAGACAGAGGCGGGGGGTCCCTCTACGAGCAGTACTTC.